This TCR beta chain originates from a study of regulatory T cells in long-lasting Graves disease. Investigators prepared the TCR beta libraries by applying iRepertoire HTBI primers and Arm-PCR of CDR3 regions. TCRdb ran MiXCR on the multiplex PCR reads and lists one entry per CDR3 protein. The table lists 450,000 to 600,000 distinct CDR3 sequences, approximately 13% of them singletons, with approximately 9.3% in the top ten. Time point here: newly diagnosed GD, antithyroid drugs for less than 3 months. The TCR library was prepared using RNA isolated from PBMCs. This same sample was also taken into another study, of T cells in Graves' hyperthyroidism and ophthalmopathy.

This sequence originates from a man younger than 40 with Graves disease. The material was peripheral blood mononuclear cells (PBMCs), obtained at new diagnosis, from a patient treated with antithyroid drugs.

The CDR3 region is CAWVDFGGGATDTQYF. The CDR3 bases are TGTGCCTGGGTTGACTTTGGGGGAGGGGCCACAGATACGCAGTATTTT. The chain combines TRBV30 with TRBJ2-3; TRBD2 matches at 7 bases. This CDR3 is 16 amino acids long. Germline-derived CDR1 and CDR2 are GTSNPN and SVGIG (reference sequence). Trimming cost V 5 bases and J 2 bases; bases outside gene matches: 13.